The clone carrying this T cell receptor (beta chain) showed up many times. The data stem from a study of early T cells in non-severe SARS-CoV-2 infection. Looking at the study overall: Unsorted whole blood bulk RNA was sequenced, with unpaired chains.

CDR1 is DFQATT, CDR2 SNEGSKA, per germline (reference sequence). The CDR3 is made up of 17 amino acids. Trimming took 1 base from V and 4 from J; bases not matched to a gene: 11. Individual cDNA molecules were tagged with unique molecular identifiers, the study reported. TCRdb recomputed calls from the 5' RACE reads with MiXCR, one row per CDR3 protein. This table has about 30,000 distinct CDR3 sequences, approximately 5% appearing once. Sequencing used whole blood. This chain joins TRBV20-1 and TRBJ1-4; the match to TRBD1 covers 8 bases. The origin of this receptor is an adult who was a healthcare worker with PCR-confirmed SARS-CoV-2 infection or an uninfected control (not recorded which). This CDR3 is CSARVGHKTGVNEKLFF. CDR3 bases: TGCAGTGCTAGAGTTGGGCATAAGACAGGGGTTAATGAAAAACTGTTTTTT.